What follows are 6 T cell receptor beta chains derived from one specimen sequenced in a study of cytomegalovirus exposure and HLA in healthy donors. Primers included in the PCR were 60 Vbeta and 13 Jbeta primers. Clones were sequenced by immunoSEQ multiplex PCR, and TCRdb holds only the in-frame ones, with some missing. Here the sample spans roughly 59,000 clones, 65% to 80% being singletons. Sequencing input: PBMCs. These receptors all stem from a middle-aged man in good health and CMV-seropositive.

The chain has TRBV16 and TRBJ1-1; a weak D match, TRBD1 (6 bases). Germline V CDR1 and CDR2: KGHSY, FQNENV. Trimming left V 5 bases short and J 0 bases short, with 16 bases between. The CDR3 runs to 16 residues. This chain's CDR3 is CASSEPGQIMNTEAFF. As DNA, the CDR3 is TGTGCCAGCAGCGAACCCGGACAGATAATGAACACTGAAGCTTTCTTT.

The table lists this clone with a few counts. The gene calls are TRBV5-4 and TRBJ2-7, with TRBD1 matching over 9 bases. Germline trimming cut 4 bases from V and 6 bases from J; bases unmatched to any gene: 5. The CDR3 runs 13 residues. Germline-derived CDR1 and CDR2 are SGHNT and YYREEE (reference sequence). CDR3 sequence reads: CASSAGTGFEQYF. Here the CDR3 DNA reads TGTGCCAGCAGCGCCGGGACAGGGTTCGAGCAGTACTTC.

The gene calls are TRBV19 and TRBJ2-5; 9 positions agree with TRBD1. CDR3 size: 15 residues. Germline CDR1 is LNHDA and CDR2 is SQIVND (reference sequence). V shed 1 base, J shed 1 base, and the junction held 1 base outside the gene matches. CDR3 DNA: TGTGCCAGTAGTATAGTGGGACAGGGCCAAGAGACCCAGTACTTC. This gives the protein CASSIVGQGQETQYF.

The V gene is TRBV4-3, the J gene TRBJ1-3; 9 bases fit TRBD1. Germline assignment: CDR1 LGHNA and CDR2 YSLEER. V gave up 5 bases and J gave up 6 bases; unmatched junction bases: 5. The CDR3 is 14 amino acids. The CDR3 spells CASSLGTGLNTIYF. Written as DNA, the CDR3 is TGCGCCAGCAGCTTAGGGACAGGGTTAAACACCATATATTTT.

The rearrangement uses TRBV5-1 and TRBJ1-1, with TRBD1 matching 9 bases. The CDR3 is made up of 15 amino acids. CDR1 and CDR2 from the germline V gene are SGHRS and YFSETQ. Trimming at V came to 0 bases and at J to 2 bases, leaving 2 bases not matched to a gene. CDR3 region: CASSLGDRDNTEAFF. The CDR3 DNA follows: TGCGCCAGCAGCTTGGGGGACAGGGATAACACTGAAGCTTTCTTT.

J is TRBJ2-5 and V is TRBV5-1; TRBD1 aligns across 9 bases. The germline gives CDR1 SGHRS, CDR2 YFSETQ. The CDR3 has 16 residues. Unmatched junction bases numbered 4, after V lost 0 bases and J lost 1 base. CDR3 sequence reads: CASSLAATGGQETQYF. The DNA for the CDR3 is TGCGCCAGCAGCTTGGCGGCGACAGGGGGCCAAGAGACCCAGTACTTC.